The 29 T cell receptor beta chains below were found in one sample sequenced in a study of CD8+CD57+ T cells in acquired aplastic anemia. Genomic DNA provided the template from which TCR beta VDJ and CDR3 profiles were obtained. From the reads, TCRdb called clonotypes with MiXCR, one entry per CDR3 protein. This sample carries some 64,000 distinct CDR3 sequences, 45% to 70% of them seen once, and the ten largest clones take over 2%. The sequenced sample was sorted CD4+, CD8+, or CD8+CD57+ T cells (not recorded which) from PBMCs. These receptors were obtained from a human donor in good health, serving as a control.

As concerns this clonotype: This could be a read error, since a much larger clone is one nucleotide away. The chain's CDR3 is CAGRTGPGELFF. In nucleotides, the CDR3 is TGTGCCGGCAGGACAGGCCCCGGGGAGCTGTTTTTT. The V and J genes are TRBV12-3 or TRBV12-4 and TRBJ2-2; 7 nucleotides align to TRBD1. This CDR3 comprises 12 residues.

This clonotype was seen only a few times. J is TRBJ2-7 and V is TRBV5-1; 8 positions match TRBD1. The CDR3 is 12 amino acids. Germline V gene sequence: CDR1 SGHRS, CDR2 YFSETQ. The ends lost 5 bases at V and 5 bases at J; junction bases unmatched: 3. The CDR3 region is CASSGQGDEQYF. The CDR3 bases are TGCGCCAGCAGTGGACAGGGCGACGAGCAGTACTTC.

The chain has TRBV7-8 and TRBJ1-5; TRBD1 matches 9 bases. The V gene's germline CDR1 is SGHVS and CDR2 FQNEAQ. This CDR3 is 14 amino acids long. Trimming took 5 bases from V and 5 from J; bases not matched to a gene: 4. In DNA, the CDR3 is TGTGCCAGCAGCCAAAACAGGGGGCATCAGCCCCAGCATTTT. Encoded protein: CASSQNRGHQPQHF.

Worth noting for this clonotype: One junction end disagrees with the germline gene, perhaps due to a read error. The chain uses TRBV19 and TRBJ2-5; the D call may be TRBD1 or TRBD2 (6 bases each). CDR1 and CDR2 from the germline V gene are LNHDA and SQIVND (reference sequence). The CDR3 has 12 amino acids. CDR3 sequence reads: CARGRGQETQYF. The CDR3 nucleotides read TGTGCCCGGGGGCGGGGCCAAGAGACTCAGTACTTC.

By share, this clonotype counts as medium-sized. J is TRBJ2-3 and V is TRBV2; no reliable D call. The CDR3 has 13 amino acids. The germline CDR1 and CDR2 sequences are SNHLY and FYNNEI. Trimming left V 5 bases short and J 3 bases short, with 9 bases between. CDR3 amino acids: CASSRDFTDTQYF. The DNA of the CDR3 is TGTGCCAGCAGTCGCGACTTTACAGATACGCAGTATTTT.

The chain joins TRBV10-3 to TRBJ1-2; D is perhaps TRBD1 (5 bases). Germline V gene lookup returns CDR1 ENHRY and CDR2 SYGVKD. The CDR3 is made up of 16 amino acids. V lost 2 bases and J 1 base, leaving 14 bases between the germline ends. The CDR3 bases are TGTGCCATCAGTGAGCCCCTTGGGGGTGTTAACTATGGCTACACCTTC. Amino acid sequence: CAISEPLGGVNYGYTF.

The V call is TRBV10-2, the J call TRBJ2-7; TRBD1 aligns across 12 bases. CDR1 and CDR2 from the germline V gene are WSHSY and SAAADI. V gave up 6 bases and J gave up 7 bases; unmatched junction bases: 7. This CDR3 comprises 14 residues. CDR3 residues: CASRTGTGGGEQYF. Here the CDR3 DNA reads TGCGCCAGCAGAACCGGGACAGGGGGCGGTGAGCAGTACTTC.

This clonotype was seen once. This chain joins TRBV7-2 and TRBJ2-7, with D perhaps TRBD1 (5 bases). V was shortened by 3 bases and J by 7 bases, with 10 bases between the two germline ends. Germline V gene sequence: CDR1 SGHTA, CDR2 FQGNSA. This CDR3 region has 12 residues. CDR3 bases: TGTGCCAGCAGCTTCCAATCAGGGGAGCAGTACTTC. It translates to CASSFQSGEQYF.

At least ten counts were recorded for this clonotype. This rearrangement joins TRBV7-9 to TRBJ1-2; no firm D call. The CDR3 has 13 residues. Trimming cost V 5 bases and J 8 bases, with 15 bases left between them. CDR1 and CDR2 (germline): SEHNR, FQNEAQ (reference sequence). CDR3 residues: CASSTAGSQGYTF. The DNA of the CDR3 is TGTGCCAGCAGCACCGCGGGATCCCAGGGCTACACCTTC.

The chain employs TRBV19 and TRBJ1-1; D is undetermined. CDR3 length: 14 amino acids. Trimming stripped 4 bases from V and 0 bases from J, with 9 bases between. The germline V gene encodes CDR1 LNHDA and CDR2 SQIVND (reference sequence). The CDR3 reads CASSTRGLNTEAFF. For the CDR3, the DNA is TGTGCCAGTAGTACCCGAGGGTTGAACACTGAAGCTTTCTTT.

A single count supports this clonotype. CDR3 sequence (DNA): TGTGCCAGCACCCCCCAGACAGCAGGGCCCTCGGAGACCCAGTACTTC. Its translation is CASTPQTAGPSETQYF. The rearrangement links TRBV7-6 to TRBJ2-5; maybe TRBD1 (5 bases). V dropped 7 bases and J dropped 5 bases, with 23 bases sitting between them. Germline V CDR1 and CDR2: SGHVS, FNYEAQ. This CDR3 spans 16 amino acids. Supplemented by reference TRBV7-6 and TRBJ2-5, the full variable domain reads GAGVSQSPRYKVTKRGQDVALRCDPISGHVSLYWYRQALGQGPEFLTYFNYEAQQDKSGLPNDRFSAERPEGSISTLTIQRTEQRDSAMYRCASTPQTAGPSETQYFGPGTRLLVL.

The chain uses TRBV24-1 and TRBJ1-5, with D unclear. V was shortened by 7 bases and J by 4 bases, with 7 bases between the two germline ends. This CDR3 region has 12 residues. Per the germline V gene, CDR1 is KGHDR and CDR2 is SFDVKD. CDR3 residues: CATSERNQPQHF. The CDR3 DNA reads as TGTGCCACCAGCGAACGAAATCAGCCCCAGCATTTT.

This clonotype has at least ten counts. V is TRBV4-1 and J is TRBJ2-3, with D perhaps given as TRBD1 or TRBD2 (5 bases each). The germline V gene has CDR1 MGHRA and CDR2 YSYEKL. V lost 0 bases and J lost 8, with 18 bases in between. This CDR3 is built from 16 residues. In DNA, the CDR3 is TGCGCCAGCAGCCAAGATTCGGGACCGCCCCCCGGTACGCAGTATTTT. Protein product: CASSQDSGPPPGTQYF.

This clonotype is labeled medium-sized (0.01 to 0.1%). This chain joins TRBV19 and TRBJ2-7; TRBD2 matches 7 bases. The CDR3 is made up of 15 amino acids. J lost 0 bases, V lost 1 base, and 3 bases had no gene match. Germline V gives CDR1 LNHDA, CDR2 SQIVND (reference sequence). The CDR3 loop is CASSIGAGTSYEQYF. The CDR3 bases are TGTGCCAGTAGTATAGGAGCGGGAACCTCCTACGAGCAGTACTTC.

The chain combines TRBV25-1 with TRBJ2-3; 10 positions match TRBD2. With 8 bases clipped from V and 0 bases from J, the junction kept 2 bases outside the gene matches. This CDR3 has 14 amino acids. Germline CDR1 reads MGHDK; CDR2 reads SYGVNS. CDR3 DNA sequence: TGTGCCAGCGTGACTAGCGGGAGCACAGATACGCAGTATTTT. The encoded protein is CASVTSGSTDTQYF.

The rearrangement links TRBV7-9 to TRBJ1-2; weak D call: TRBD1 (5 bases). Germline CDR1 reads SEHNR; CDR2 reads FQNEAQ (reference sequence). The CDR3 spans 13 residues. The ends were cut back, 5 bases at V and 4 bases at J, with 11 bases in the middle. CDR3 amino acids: CASSVRGAYGYTF. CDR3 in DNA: TGTGCCAGCAGCGTGCGGGGCGCCTATGGCTACACCTTC.

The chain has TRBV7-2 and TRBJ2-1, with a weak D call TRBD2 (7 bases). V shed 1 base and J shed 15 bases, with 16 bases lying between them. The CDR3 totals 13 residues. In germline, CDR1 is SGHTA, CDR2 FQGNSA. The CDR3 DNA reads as TGTGCCAGCAGCTTAGGTCGGGGGGCGTCGAGGTTCTTC. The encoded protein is CASSLGRGASRFF.

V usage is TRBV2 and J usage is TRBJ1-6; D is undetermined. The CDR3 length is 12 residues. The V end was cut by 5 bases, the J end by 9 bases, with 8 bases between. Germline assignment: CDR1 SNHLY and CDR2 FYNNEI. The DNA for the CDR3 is TGTGCCAGCAGTTCGGAGGGTTCACCCCTCCACTTT. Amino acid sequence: CASSSEGSPLHF.

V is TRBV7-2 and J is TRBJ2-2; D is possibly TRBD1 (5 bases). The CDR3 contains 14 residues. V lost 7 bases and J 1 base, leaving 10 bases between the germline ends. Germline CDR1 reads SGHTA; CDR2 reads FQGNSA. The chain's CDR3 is CASKVGQNTGELFF. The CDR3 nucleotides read TGTGCCAGCAAGGTTGGACAGAACACCGGGGAGCTGTTTTTT.

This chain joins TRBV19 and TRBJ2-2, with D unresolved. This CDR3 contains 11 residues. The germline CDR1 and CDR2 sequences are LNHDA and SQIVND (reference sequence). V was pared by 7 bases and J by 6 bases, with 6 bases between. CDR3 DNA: TGTGCCAGTATTCAACCCGGGGAGCTGTTTTTT. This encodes CASIQPGELFF.

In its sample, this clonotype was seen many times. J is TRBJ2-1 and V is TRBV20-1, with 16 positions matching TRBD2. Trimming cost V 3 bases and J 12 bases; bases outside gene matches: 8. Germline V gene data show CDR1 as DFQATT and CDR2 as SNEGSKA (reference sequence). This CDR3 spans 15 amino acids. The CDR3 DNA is TGCAGTGCTAGGGGACTAGCGGGAGGGCCAATGGGGCAGTTCTTC. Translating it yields CSARGLAGGPMGQFF.

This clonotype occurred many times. CDR3 protein: CASSLGQGEGETQYF. For the CDR3, the DNA is TGTGCCAGCAGTCTCGGACAGGGGGAGGGGGAGACCCAGTACTTC. The rearrangement joins TRBV4-2 to TRBJ2-5; 10 nucleotides agree with TRBD1. CDR1 is LGHNA, CDR2 YNFKEQ, per germline. This CDR3 spans 15 amino acids. V was pared by 6 bases and J by 5 bases, with 9 bases of the junction left unmatched.

The CDR3 coding sequence is TGTGCCAGCAGCACAACCGGGACGCAGTATTTT. Its protein product is CASSTTGTQYF. V and J are TRBV9 and TRBJ2-3, with D hard to call. V shed 4 bases and J shed 9 bases, with 9 bases lying between them. The germline V gene has CDR1 SGDLS and CDR2 YYNGEE. This CDR3 has 11 residues.

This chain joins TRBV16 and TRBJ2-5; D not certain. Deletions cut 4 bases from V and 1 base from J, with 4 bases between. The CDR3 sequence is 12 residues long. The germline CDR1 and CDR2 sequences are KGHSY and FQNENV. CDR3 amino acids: CASSPSQETQYF. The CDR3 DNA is TGTGCCAGCAGCCCCAGCCAAGAGACCCAGTACTTC. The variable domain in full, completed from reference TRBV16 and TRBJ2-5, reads GEEVAQTPKHLVRGEGQKAKLYCAPIKGHSYVFWYQQVLKNEFKFLISFQNENVFDETGMPKERFSAKCLPNSPCSLEIQATKLEDSAVYFCASSPSQETQYFGPGTRLLVL.

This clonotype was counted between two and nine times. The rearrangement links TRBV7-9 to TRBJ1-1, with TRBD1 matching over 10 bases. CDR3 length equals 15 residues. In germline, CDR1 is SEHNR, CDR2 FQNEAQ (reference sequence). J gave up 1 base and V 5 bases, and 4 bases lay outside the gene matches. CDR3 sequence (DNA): TGTGCCAGCAGCCGACAGGGGGCATGGAACACTGAAGCTTTCTTT. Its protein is CASSRQGAWNTEAFF.

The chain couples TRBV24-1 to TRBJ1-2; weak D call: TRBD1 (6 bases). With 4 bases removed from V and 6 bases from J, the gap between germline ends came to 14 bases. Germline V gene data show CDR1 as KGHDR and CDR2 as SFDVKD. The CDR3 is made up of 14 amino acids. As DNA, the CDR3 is TGTGCCACCAGTGACTATACAGGGTTAAATGGCTACACCTTC. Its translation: CATSDYTGLNGYTF.

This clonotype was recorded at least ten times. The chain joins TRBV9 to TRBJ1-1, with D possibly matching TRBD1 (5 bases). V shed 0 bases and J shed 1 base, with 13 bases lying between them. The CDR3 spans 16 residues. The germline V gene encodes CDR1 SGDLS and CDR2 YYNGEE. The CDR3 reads CASSVGGHPQNTEAFF. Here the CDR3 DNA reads TGTGCCAGCAGCGTAGGCGGACATCCGCAGAACACTGAAGCTTTCTTT.

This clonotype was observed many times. In nucleotides, the CDR3 is TGTGCCAGCAGCCAAGGTGGGGGGCGGGGAGAGACCCAGTACTTC. Protein: CASSQGGGRGETQYF. The rearrangement uses TRBV3-1 and TRBJ2-5; D may be TRBD1 or TRBD2 (6 bases each). The CDR3 runs to 15 residues. From germline, CDR1 is LGHDT and CDR2 YNNKEL (reference sequence). V lost 1 base to trimming and J lost 4 bases, with 13 bases between them.

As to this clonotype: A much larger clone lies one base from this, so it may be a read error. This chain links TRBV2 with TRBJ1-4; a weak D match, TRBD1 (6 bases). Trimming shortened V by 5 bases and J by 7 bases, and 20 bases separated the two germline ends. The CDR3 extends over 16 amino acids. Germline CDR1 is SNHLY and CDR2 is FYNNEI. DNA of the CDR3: TGTGCCAGCAGTCCTGCTTCGGGGGCCGCGGGTGAAAAACTGTTTTTT. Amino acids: CASSPASGAAGEKLFF.